This T cell receptor (beta chain) was recorded in a study of blood T cell repertoires in COVID-19. At the level of the study: The analysed material was cDNA or gDNA that came from T cells, B-cell-depleted T cells, or PBMCs.

Clinical histories supplied by participants themselves formed the basis of cohort assignment. Participants classified as exposed had met a COVID-19 case within 2 weeks before study entry. As originally analysed: Amplification with reference gene primers provided the estimates of nucleated cell counts. Assay: immunoSEQ multiplex PCR; the TCRdb copy retains only in-frame clones and omits some. The V and J calls and clone size come from that table; D and trimming were worked out from the DNA. The table lists 360,000 or so clones, 88% of them singletons. Germline lookup yields CDR1 SGDLS and CDR2 YYNGEE. Trimming left V 4 bases short and J 3 bases short, with 11 bases between. The CDR3 has 13 residues.

The genes are TRBV9 and TRBJ2-7; the D gene is possibly TRBD1 (6 bases). The clonotype comes from a woman aged 25 to 39 who had been exposed to COVID-19. The material sequenced was PBMCs or T cells enriched from blood (not recorded which). For the CDR3, the DNA is TGTGCCAGCAGCCAAACGGACAGCTACGAGCAGTACTTC. It translates to CASSQTDSYEQYF.